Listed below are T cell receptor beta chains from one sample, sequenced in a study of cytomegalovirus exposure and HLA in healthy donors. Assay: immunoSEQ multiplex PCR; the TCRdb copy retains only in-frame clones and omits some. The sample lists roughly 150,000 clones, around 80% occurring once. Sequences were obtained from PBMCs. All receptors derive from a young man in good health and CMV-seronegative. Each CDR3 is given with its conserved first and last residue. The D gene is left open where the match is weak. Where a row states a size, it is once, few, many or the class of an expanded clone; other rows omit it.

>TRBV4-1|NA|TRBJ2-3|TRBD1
TGCGCCAGCAGCCATACAGGGGACCTCACAGATACGCAGTATTTT
CASSHTGDLTDTQYF
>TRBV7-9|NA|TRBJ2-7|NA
TGTGCCAGCAGCTTAAGCACAGTTGCCTACGAGCAGTACTTC
CASSLSTVAYEQYF
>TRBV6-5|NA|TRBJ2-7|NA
TGTGCCAGCAAACAAACAGGGGAGGACGAGCAGTACTTC
CASKQTGEDEQYF
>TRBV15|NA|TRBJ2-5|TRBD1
TGTGCCACCAGCAGAGGGGGGACAGTGACCCAAGAGACCCAGTACTTC
CATSRGGTVTQETQYF
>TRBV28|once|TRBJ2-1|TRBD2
TGTGCCAGCAGTTCTAGCGGCAATGAGCAGTTCTTC
CASSSSGNEQFF
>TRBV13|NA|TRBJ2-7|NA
TGTGCCAGCAGCTTAAAGAGATCCTACGAGCAGTACTTC
CASSLKRSYEQYF
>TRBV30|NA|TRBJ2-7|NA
TGTGCCTGGAGTGTAAAGGACGGGAGCTCCTACGAGCAGTACTTC
CAWSVKDGSSYEQYF
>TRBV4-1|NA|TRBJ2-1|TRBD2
TGCGCCAGCAGCCAAGAAACTAGCGGGAGGCTGGGCGAGCAGTTCTTC
CASSQETSGRLGEQFF
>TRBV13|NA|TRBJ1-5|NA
TGTGCCAGCAGCTTAGGTTCGGCAGGGCAGCCCCAGCATTTT
CASSLGSAGQPQHF
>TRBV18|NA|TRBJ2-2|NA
TGTGCCAGCGCGAGTGGCACCGGGGAGCTGTTTTTT
CASASGTGELFF
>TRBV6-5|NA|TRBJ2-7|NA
TGTGCCAGCAGTCAGCCCGGCGGAAGGTACGAGCAGTACTTC
CASSQPGGRYEQYF
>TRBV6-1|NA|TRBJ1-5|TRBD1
TGTGCCAGCAGTGAGACCGGACAGGGGCTTCAGCCCCAGCATTTT
CASSETGQGLQPQHF
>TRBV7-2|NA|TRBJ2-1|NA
TGTGCCAGCAGGCAAGGGGGGGCCTACAATGAGCAGTTCTTC
CASRQGGAYNEQFF
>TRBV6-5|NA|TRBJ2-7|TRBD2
TGTGCCAGCAGTGAACTAGCGGGGGGGCAGTACTTC
CASSELAGGQYF
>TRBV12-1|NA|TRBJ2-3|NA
TGTGCCAGCAGCACCAAAGATAGCGGGATAGCAGATACGCAGTATTTT
CASSTKDSGIADTQYF
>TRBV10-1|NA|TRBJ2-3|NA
TGCGCCAGCAGTGATGGCGGGAACGCAGATACGCAGTATTTT
CASSDGGNADTQYF
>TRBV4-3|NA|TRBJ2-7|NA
TGCGCCAGCAGCCAAGCCCAGGTCGGCTCGGGGCTAGCGAATTCCTACGAGCAGTACTTC
CASSQAQVGSGLANSYEQYF
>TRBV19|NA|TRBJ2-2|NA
TGTGCCAGTAGCCCGGGGACAAACACCGGGGAGCTGTTTTTT
CASSPGTNTGELFF
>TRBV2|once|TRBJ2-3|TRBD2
TGTGCCAGCAGTGGAGGGGCGGGAGTCACAGATACGCAGTATTTT
CASSGGAGVTDTQYF
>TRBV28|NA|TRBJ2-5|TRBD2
TGTGCCAGCAGTCTGTCAGCGGGAGGGCTTGAGACCCAGTACTTC
CASSLSAGGLETQYF
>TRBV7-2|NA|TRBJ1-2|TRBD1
TGTGCCAGCAGCCCGCGAAGGGACAGGGGTAGAGGCTACACCTTC
CASSPRRDRGRGYTF
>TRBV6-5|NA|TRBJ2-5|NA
TGTGCCAGCAGTTACGGGGTGGGGCAGACCCAGTACTTC
CASSYGVGQTQYF
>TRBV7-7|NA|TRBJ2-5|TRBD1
TGTGCCAGCAGCTTAGGGACAGGGCGGGAGACCCAGTACTTC
CASSLGTGRETQYF
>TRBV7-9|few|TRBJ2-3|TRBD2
TGTGCCAGCAGCCCCAAGCGGGGATACACAGATACGCAGTATTTT
CASSPKRGYTDTQYF